This TCR beta chain is from a study of cytomegalovirus exposure and HLA in healthy donors (TCRdb year 2017). Study-level background: In an earlier analysis of around 540 of the donors, 276 Gb of sequence data and 90 million to 130 million unique TCR beta sequences from 150 million to 200 million T cells were reported. About 320 gigabases of sequencing data and around 87 million unique TCR sequences were included in an early release covering 500 to 750 HLA-typed donors. Of the approximately 400 genotyped donors, around 81% fell in the genetic ancestry cluster associated with self-reported Caucasian donors. The study aimed to test whether cataloging public T cell receptors could reveal signatures of past pathogen exposure. The study profiled the T cell repertoires of around 700 subjects by immunosequencing and related them to cytomegalovirus serostatus. Along with the approximately 650-subject first cohort, a separate validation cohort of around 120 different subjects was used. To predict cytomegalovirus infection status, the study brought together high-throughput TCR immunosequencing, statistical association of individual TCRs with disease status, and machine learning. A later analysis re-analyzed previously published TCR beta repertoires from 500 to 700 donors and added high-resolution HLA genotyping to study TCR occurrence patterns. Rather than using new phenotypic data, the later analysis identified candidate immune exposures from TCR beta sequences and from how often those sequences occurred across donors. In an earlier analysis of 500 to 650 of the donors, high-throughput TCR beta sequencing was used to judge whether each TCR beta V gene segment behaved as functional or pseudogenic. Alongside the repertoire data, information on donor age, sex, ethnicity and CMV serostatus was compiled. Genome-wide SNP genotypes for about 60% of the roughly 670 donors were used in a later genetic analysis, which treated that subset as a discovery cohort. Every discovery cohort repertoire had been produced on one sequencing platform. Both class I and class II loci were covered by HLA typing, at four-digit resolution. Typing coverage differed by locus: A, B, C, DRB1 and DQB1 were typed in roughly 620-640 donors, DQA1 in 500 to 550, DPA1 in nearly 610, and DPB1 in around 440. Because of strong linkage in the cohort, roughly five DR-DQ haplotypes were treated as single units for association and clustering. Among about 410 genotyped donors of the cohort, an average of around 240,000 unique TCR beta nucleotide sequences was sequenced per donor, of which about 18% were non-productive.

As for this clone: No antigen is known for it.

In total, around 600 healthy bone marrow donors made up the cohort. Cohort members were all nominally healthy when sampled, although unrecorded immune exposures were likely present. The donor tested CMV seronegative and was one of the 352 seronegative cohort members. Every donor gave a peripheral blood sample, and the peripheral blood mononuclear cells from that sample were used for TCR beta sequencing. The Qiagen DNeasy Blood Extraction Kit was used to extract genomic DNA from the blood cell samples. On the study overall, not on this receptor specifically: According to a later analysis, most CMV-associated TCR beta chains appeared to be HLA-restricted, and the HLA associations seemed to be driven largely by CMV exposure. Approximately 18 rarely observed V segments, including chromosome 9 orphons, were excluded from the earlier analysis of about 600 of the donors because counts were too low. A later genetic analysis reported fewer N-insertions in productive TCRs among donors in an Asian-associated ancestry cluster than the roughly 650-donor mean. In a later analysis, HLA-associated TCR beta chains were found to be more clonally expanded and to have lower generation probabilities than equally common non-associated chains. Because the 87-base-pair reads could not distinguish some IMGT-functional V segments, including TRBV6-2 and TRBV6-3, those segments were excluded. A group of highly shared sequence variants was considered likely to be a technical artifact of the sequencing pipeline. Several of the top co-occurrence clusters appeared to be linked to parvovirus B19, influenza, CMV and Epstein-Barr virus, according to a later analysis. Because some donors lacked HLA typing at each locus, the association tests relied only on the typed subset. For the cohort, immune exposure information was limited to CMV serostatus. Sequencing depth was assumed to be roughly uniform across donors in the presence/absence analyses, though that assumption may not hold. An earlier analysis of 587 of the donors showed that most TCR beta V segments appeared in productive rearrangements either about 87% or about 30% of the time, which broadly matched IMGT annotations. According to a later analysis, TCR association rates differed among HLA loci, with DRB1 alleles showing the most associated TCRs and HLA-C alleles showing the fewest. The cohort was sequenced for TCR beta chains only, and without alpha or paired-chain data the features that could be detected were limited. A few of the identified cytomegalovirus-associated TCR beta chains were confirmed in vitro to be specific for cytomegalovirus antigens. Strong co-occurrence of HLA alleles, especially DR and DQ, made assigning TCR associations to individual alleles difficult. In the study, about 150 TCR beta chains were listed as associated with cytomegalovirus. Linkage disequilibrium might explain the correlated functional status among segregating V segments, but an unknown experimental factor could not be excluded. An association between a missense DCLRE1C variant and V-gene and J-gene trimming of TCR beta chains was found in a later genetic analysis and replicated in an independent cohort. A further reported finding was that TCR beta sequences accurately predicted the HLA-A and HLA-B alleles for most subjects in the first cohort. The authors suggested that the approach could potentially be generalized to other disease states and immunological phenotypes. Specific HLA alleles were associated with 15,000 to 20,000 TCR beta sequences at a false discovery rate of 0.05 in a later analysis. The classifier was reported to diagnose cytomegalovirus status with high specificity and sensitivity in both the original cohort and the validation cohort. Across donors, most TCR sequences were observed very rarely, whereas some public TCRs were present in many individuals.

Libraries were made using the immunoSEQ multiplex PCR assay. The multiplex PCR relied on a mix of 60 forward primers for TCR Vbeta segments and 13 reverse primers for TCR Jbeta segments. The CDR3 region of rearranged TCR beta genes was amplified from genomic DNA with a multiplex PCR assay. Amplified TCR beta libraries were sequenced as 87-base-pair reads on the Illumina HiSeq System. The study's processing was this. In a later analysis, tens of millions of unique TCR beta chains were counted across the 650 to 700 repertoires, and about 10 million of these chains were shared by at least two donors. Raw reads were error-corrected and collapsed into unique sequences with a nearest-neighbor algorithm that merged closely related sequences to remove PCR and sequencing errors. Alignment of CDR3 sequences to IMGT reference sequences was used to assign V, D and J gene segments. For a sequence to be retained, a match of at least six nucleotides was required to both a V gene segment and a J gene segment. Rearrangements were called productive when the CDR3 lacked stop codons and stayed in frame with V and J; all others were non-productive. Following IMGT convention, CDR3 was defined as the stretch from the second conserved V-encoded cysteine to the conserved J-encoded phenylalanine. Sequences without an unambiguous match to a single V gene segment were excluded from the earlier analysis of several hundred of the donors. An earlier analysis of 500 to 700 of the donors classified V segments as functional when productive rearrangements were above 56.7% and as segregating when the standard deviation between donors was above 5%. A statistical classification framework was built to diagnose cytomegalovirus status from the catalog of TCR beta chain sequences. A later analysis assigned V and J genes by comparing TCR nucleotide sequences with IMGT/GENE-DB human TR gene sequences. The TCRdist pipeline was used in a later analysis to assign CDR3 sequences and most-parsimonious VDJ recombination scenarios. In a later analysis, each TCR beta chain was defined by its CDR3 amino acid sequence together with its V-gene family, and reads lacking a unique V-gene family were excluded. A later analysis removed several hundred highly shared, low-generation-probability nucleotide sequences to deal with suspected cross-contamination and a sequencing artifact. A later analysis calculated a clonal expansion index for each public chain from normalized within-repertoire ranks of inferred template counts. Generation probabilities in a later analysis came from a VDJ recombination model fitted to out-of-frame rearrangements, and those results were checked against IGoR. Hypergeometric tests were used in a later analysis to score TCR-TCR, TCR-HLA and TCR-CMV co-occurrence, with a repertoire-size bias correction applied to the TCR pairs. In a later analysis, false discovery rates were estimated by permuting HLA or CMV assignments 20 times. In a later analysis, co-occurring TCRs were grouped using DBSCAN, with TCRdist sequence similarity added in when clustering inside HLA-allele-positive subsets. Repertoires with fewer than 30,000 or more than 120,000 public chains, plus five repertoires with anomalous nucleotide sharing, were excluded from co-occurrence clustering. Here the immuneACCESS table is served through TCRdb, limited to in-frame sequences with V and J called. Missing clones are a known gap in these copies; in checked studies unresolved V genes cover under half, and the rest lacks a known reason. D and trimming were read from the DNA, whereas the V and J calls and clone size are those reported in that table. Per the sample table, the count is under 65,000 clones. Together, the top ten hold around 7.1% of the sample.

The germline ends are 5 bases apart after V is trimmed by 5 bases and J by 0 bases. Measured from the cysteine to the phenylalanine, the CDR3 is 13 residues long. Only the CDR3 DNA is retained, 39 bases long and in frame from the first base. CDR1 MNHEY and CDR2 SMNVEV were looked up in the germline V gene (reference sequence). Material: PBMCs. The source is a woman in her forties in good health and CMV-seronegative. Recombination linked TRBV27 to TRBJ1-5, with no reliable assignment of the D segment. The CDR3 has the sequence CASSPYSNQPQHF. DNA sequence: TGTGCCAGCAGTCCTTATAGCAATCAGCCCCAGCATTTT.